Below, one T cell receptor beta chain is given with its context. The table came from immunoSEQ multiplex PCR; TCRdb's copy has only in-frame clones and leaves some out. The table records 120,000 or so clones, more than 80% of them present only once. The data were obtained in a study of blood T cell repertoires in COVID-19. Turning to the study itself: Sources were T cells, B-cell-depleted T cells, or PBMCs; the material itself was cDNA or gDNA.

Trimming stripped 6 bases from V and 0 bases from J, with 11 bases between. CDR1 LNHDA and CDR2 SQIVND come from the germline V gene (reference sequence). The CDR3 has 14 amino acids. The chain recombines TRBV19 with TRBJ1-2; D not resolved. The TCR was taken from a man between 40 and 49 years old with acute or convalescent COVID-19. Sequences were obtained from peripheral blood. Written as DNA, the CDR3 is TGTGCCAGTAGGGCGGGTCTAGCTAACTATGGCTACACCTTC. Protein sequence: CASRAGLANYGYTF.